The T cell receptor beta chain described here comes from a study of shared clonotypes between healthy human individuals. The unsorted PBMC replicate PCRs were performed with roughly 300 ng DNA, approximately 27,000 T cell genomes. Sequenced by immunoSEQ multiplex PCR; TCRdb stores in-frame clones only, minus some. The sample includes roughly 500,000 clones, approximately 85% seen only once; the top ten take under 15%. The CDR3 is made up of 16 amino acids. With 1 base clipped from V and 5 bases from J, the junction kept 8 bases outside the gene matches. CDR1 SGDLS and CDR2 YYNGEE come from the germline V gene.

Sequenced material: PBMCs. The chain employs TRBV9 and TRBJ2-3, with TRBD2 matching over 9 bases. This clonotype was sampled from a woman aged 40 to 50 in good health. Some clones in this sample may be carry-over from other donors' samples. In nucleotides, the CDR3 is TGTGCCAGCAGCGTAAATGCGGGAGGGCGGGGAGATACGCAGTATTTT. Its translation is CASSVNAGGRGDTQYF.